A selection of T cell receptor beta chains follows, all from one sample in a study of T cells in Graves' hyperthyroidism and ophthalmopathy. MiXCR was run by TCRdb on the multiplex PCR reads, yielding one entry per CDR3 protein. The sample lists around 450,000 distinct CDR3 sequences; roughly 14% were seen once. Sequenced: blood. The receptors come from a woman aged 18-29 years with Graves' hyperthyroidism. Both conserved end residues are part of each CDR3. Fields, in order: clone size, J gene, V gene, CDR3 protein. Size tells how often a clone was seen (once, few, many) or the class of an expanded clone, and some rows leave it out.

>-|TRBJ2-5|TRBV11-2
CASSFPGQGLQETQYF
>-|TRBJ1-1|TRBV19
CASSLGARSRWTEAFF
>-|TRBJ1-1|TRBV7-9
CASSQIQLNTEAFF
>few|TRBJ2-1|TRBV20-1
CSARDRGKSYNEQFF
>many|TRBJ2-7|TRBV6-1
CASIGYSAYEQYF
>few|TRBJ1-5|TRBV29-1
CSVVEQGNQPQHF
>few|TRBJ2-3|TRBV5-4
CASSWGEGSAVDTQYF
>many|TRBJ1-1|TRBV28
CASSDLGEAEAFF
>once|TRBJ2-5|TRBV7-7
CASSLAGTAEETQYF
>many|TRBJ2-7|TRBV6-1
CASRETSHEQYF
>many|TRBJ1-5|TRBV28
CASSFKDRAFNQPQHF
>many|TRBJ2-3|TRBV20-1
CSARPASGVTDTQYF
>many|TRBJ2-1|TRBV6-2/TRBV6-3
CASGLAGGNEQFF
>many|TRBJ2-5|TRBV28
CASSFHQGGETQYF